Listed below are T cell receptor beta chains from one sample, sequenced in a study of cytomegalovirus exposure and HLA in healthy donors. Data came from immunoSEQ multiplex PCR; TCRdb stores just in-frame clones and leaves some out. This repertoire comprises 100,000 to 150,000 clones; its ten largest clones make up around 2.4%. The specimen was PBMCs. All receptors derive from a man aged 40-49 years in good health and CMV-seronegative. Both conserved end residues are part of each CDR3. The order of the fields is D gene, V gene, J gene, CDR3 length, CDR3 protein, CDR3 DNA. The D gene is left open where the match is weak.

>TRBD1|TRBV7-2|TRBJ1-1|14
CASSETGGNTEAFF
TGTGCCAGCAGCGAGACAGGGGGGAACACTGAAGCTTTCTTT
>TRBD1|TRBV27|TRBJ1-2|17
CASSLLGLTGESDGYTF
TGTGCCAGCAGTTTATTAGGCTTGACAGGGGAAAGTGATGGCTACACCTTC
>.|TRBV6-1|TRBJ1-5|18
CASSDRPGGPSGNQPQHF
TGTGCCAGCAGTGATCGACCGGGGGGACCCAGCGGCAATCAGCCCCAGCATTTT
>TRBD1|TRBV29-1|TRBJ2-4|12
CSGQGQGNIQYF
TGCAGCGGACAGGGACAGGGGAACATTCAGTACTTC
>TRBD2|TRBV5-1|TRBJ2-7|16
CASSLAPGRALYEQYF
TGCGCCAGCAGCTTGGCTCCCGGGAGGGCCCTCTACGAGCAGTACTTC
>.|TRBV5-6|TRBJ2-3|15
CASSWGTFSTDTQYF
TGTGCCAGCAGCTGGGGGACATTCAGCACAGATACGCAGTATTTT
>.|TRBV2|TRBJ2-1|15
CASTGRSRAYNEQFF
TGTGCCAGCACCGGAAGGAGTCGCGCCTACAATGAGCAGTTCTTC
>TRBD2|TRBV11-2|TRBJ2-7|14
CASSVLLAGVEQYF
TGTGCCAGCAGCGTGTTACTAGCGGGTGTCGAGCAGTACTTC
>.|TRBV7-2|TRBJ2-6|15
CASSPVRSGANVLTF
TGTGCCAGCAGCCCAGTCCGCTCTGGGGCCAACGTCCTGACTTTC
>.|TRBV11-2|TRBJ2-5|13
CASSLEVGLSQYF
TGTGCCAGCAGCTTAGAAGTTGGGCTATCACAGTACTTC
>.|TRBV13|TRBJ1-4|16
CASSGKQGSTNEKLFF
TGTGCCAGCAGCGGGAAACAGGGTTCCACAAATGAAAAACTGTTTTTT
>TRBD2|TRBV5-4|TRBJ2-7|16
CASSDRAGGPFHEQYF
TGTGCCAGCAGCGACCGGGCGGGAGGGCCGTTCCACGAGCAGTACTTC